Listed below are T cell receptor beta chains from one sample, sequenced in a study of T cells in Graves' hyperthyroidism and ophthalmopathy. One entry per CDR3 protein, called by TCRdb with MiXCR from the multiplex PCR reads. The repertoire holds over 250,000 distinct CDR3 sequences, with roughly 20% as singletons. Material: blood. Source of these receptors: a man aged 25-45 years with Graves' ophthalmopathy. Each CDR3 is given with its conserved first and last residue.

>TRBV15
CATSRKGDEQYF
>TRBV5-6
CASSLGGGVAGVLGELFF
>TRBV7-2
CASSLGGVGSYNEQFF
>TRBV3-1
CASSQVGTSPSTDTQYF
>TRBV29-1
CSVDLGTGGNIQYF
>TRBV5-1
CASSKTGAGNTIYF
>TRBV27
CASSYAGGAKNIQYF
>TRBV27
CASSHFTGPHADGYTF
>TRBV18
CASSPLRWGANTGELFF
>TRBV28
CASSRGPKNTEAFF
>TRBV18
CASSPDLFPNTEAFF
>TRBV20-1
CSASGRAATDTQYF
>TRBV28
CATLNSYKLFF